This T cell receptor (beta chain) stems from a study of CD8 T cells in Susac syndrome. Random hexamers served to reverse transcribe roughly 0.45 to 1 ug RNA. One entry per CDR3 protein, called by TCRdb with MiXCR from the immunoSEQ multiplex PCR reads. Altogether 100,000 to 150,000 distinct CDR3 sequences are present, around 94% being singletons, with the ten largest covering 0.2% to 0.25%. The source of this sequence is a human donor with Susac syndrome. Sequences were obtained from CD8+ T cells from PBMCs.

The CDR3 spells CATSRDWFGPQHF. CDR3 sequence (DNA): TGTGCCACCAGCAGAGATTGGTTTGGGCCCCAGCATTTT. The gene calls are TRBV15 and TRBJ1-5, with unresolved D. The CDR3 is 13 amino acids. Germline V lookup: CDR1 LNHNV, CDR2 YYDKDF (reference sequence). Trimming took off 0 bases at V and 9 bases at J, with 9 bases between the two ends.